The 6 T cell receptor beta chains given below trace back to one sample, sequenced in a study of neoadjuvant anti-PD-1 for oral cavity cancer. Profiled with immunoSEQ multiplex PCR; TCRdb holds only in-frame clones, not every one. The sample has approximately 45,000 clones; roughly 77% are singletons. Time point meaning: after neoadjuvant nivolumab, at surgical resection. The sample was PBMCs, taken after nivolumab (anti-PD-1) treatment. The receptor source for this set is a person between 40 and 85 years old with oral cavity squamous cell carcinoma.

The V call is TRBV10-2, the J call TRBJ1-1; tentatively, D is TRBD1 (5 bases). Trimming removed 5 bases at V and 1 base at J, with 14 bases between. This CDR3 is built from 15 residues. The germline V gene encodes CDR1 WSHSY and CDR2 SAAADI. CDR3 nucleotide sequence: TGCGCCAGCAGTTTCCTTCCCGGACAGAACACTGAAGCTTTCTTT. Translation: CASSFLPGQNTEAFF.

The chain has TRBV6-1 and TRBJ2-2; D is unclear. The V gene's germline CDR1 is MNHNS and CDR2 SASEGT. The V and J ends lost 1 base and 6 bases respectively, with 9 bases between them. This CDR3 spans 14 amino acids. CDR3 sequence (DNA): TGTGCCAGCAGTGAAGGGGCTAGTCCCGGGGAGCTGTTTTTT. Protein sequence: CASSEGASPGELFF.

The CDR3: CASRLGPGASYEQYF. In nucleotides, the CDR3 is TGCGCCAGCAGACTCGGCCCGGGGGCCTCCTACGAGCAGTACTTC. J is TRBJ2-7 and V is TRBV4-1; tentatively, D is TRBD1 or TRBD2 (6 bases each). CDR3 length equals 15 residues. CDR1 is MGHRA and CDR2 is YSYEKL in the germline V gene. V was cut by 6 bases and J by 0 bases, with 15 bases left in between.

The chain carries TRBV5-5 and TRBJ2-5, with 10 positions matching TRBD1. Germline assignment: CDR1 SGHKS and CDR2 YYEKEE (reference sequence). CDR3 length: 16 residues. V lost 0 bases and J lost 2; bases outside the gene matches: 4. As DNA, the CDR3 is TGTGCCAGCAGCTTGGCCAGACAGGGGGCACAAGAGACCCAGTACTTC. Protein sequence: CASSLARQGAQETQYF.

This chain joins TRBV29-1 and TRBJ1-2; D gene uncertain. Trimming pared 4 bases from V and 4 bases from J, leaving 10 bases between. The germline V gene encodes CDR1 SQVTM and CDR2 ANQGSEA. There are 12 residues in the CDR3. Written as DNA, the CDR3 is TGCAGCGTTGCGTTTCGTGGCTATGGCTACACCTTC. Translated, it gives CSVAFRGYGYTF.

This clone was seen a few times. The CDR3 DNA reads TGTGCCAGCAGTTTAGGTTCGAGGACTGAAGCTTTCTTT. This gives the protein CASSLGSRTEAFF. The chain combines TRBV27 with TRBJ1-1; D is unclear. The CDR3 loop spans 13 amino acids. Per germline, CDR1 MNHEY and CDR2 SMNVEV (reference sequence). V was clipped by 2 bases and J by 5 bases, with 9 bases between them.